This TCR beta chain is drawn from a study of T cell repertoires in cytomegalovirus infection. Findings and caveats of the study: The cumulative frequency of public TCR beta families identified carriers of CMV plus the relevant HLA. HLA-C-restricted CMV-specific TCR beta clonotypes were dominant in the ex vivo response.

This clonotype was detected many times. Its target is unknown. MiXCR, applied by TCRdb to the reads, yields one record per CDR3 protein. The sample consists of approximately 390,000 distinct CDR3 sequences, just under 35% of them appearing once. The clonotype was recovered from a human donor in good health (CMV status not recorded). Some clones in this sample may be carry-over from other donors' samples. The specimen comprised cultured PBMCs, sampled from culture after CMV antigen stimulation.

The CDR3 is CASSLVGLSGNTIYF. Here the CDR3 DNA reads TGTGCCAGCAGCTTAGTAGGGCTCTCTGGAAACACCATATATTTT. The chain is built from TRBV7-8 and TRBJ1-3; D gene ambiguous. This CDR3 contains 15 residues. Germline lookup yields CDR1 SGHVS and CDR2 FQNEAQ. V was clipped by 1 base and J by 0 bases, with 7 bases between them. Variable domain in full (rest from reference TRBV7-8 and TRBJ1-3): GAGVSQSPRYKVAKRGQDVALRCDPISGHVSLFWYQQALGQGPEFLTYFQNEAQLDKSGLPSDRFFAERPEGSVSTLKIQRTQQEDSAVYLCASSLVGLSGNTIYFGEGSWLTVV.